One and the same sample provided the 32 T cell receptor beta chains below, sequenced in a study of T-cell reconstitution after alpha-beta-depleted transplantation in children. Preparation of the TCRbeta library was carried out with unique molecular identifiers. TCRdb re-called the PCR reads with MiXCR, one entry per CDR3 protein. The data hold approximately 640,000 distinct CDR3 sequences, with 15% to 20% observed a single time. The sequencing here drew on PBMCs from the stem cell graft donor, taken from the stem cell graft. Receptor source: a human donor who donated a stem cell graft to a child with acute myeloid leukemia.

This clonotype has at least ten counts. The CDR3: CASRNRGRNEQFF. DNA for the CDR3: TGCGCCAGCAGGAACAGGGGCAGGAATGAGCAGTTCTTC. This chain joins TRBV5-1 and TRBJ2-1, with 7 bases lining up with TRBD1. This CDR3 comprises 13 residues. J gave up 7 bases and V 5 bases, and 6 bases lay outside the gene matches. Germline CDR1 SGHRS, CDR2 YFSETQ. Filled out from reference TRBV5-1 and TRBJ2-1, the complete variable domain reads KAGVTQTPRYLIKTRGQQVTLSCSPISGHRSVSWYQQTPGQGLQFLFEYFSETQRNKGNFPGRFSGRQFSNSRSEMNVSTLELGDSALYLCASRNRGRNEQFFGPGTRLTVL.

The chain employs TRBV29-1 and TRBJ1-2; TRBD1 matches at 7 bases. Germline CDR1 and CDR2: SQVTM and ANQGSEA. V was pared by 7 bases and J by 7 bases, with 12 bases of the junction left unmatched. The CDR3 has 13 residues. The CDR3 sequence: CSAHRGAGGGYTF. As DNA, the CDR3 is TGCAGCGCCCACAGGGGAGCGGGAGGTGGCTACACCTTC.

This sequence joins TRBV10-3 and TRBJ1-1; D gene unclear. The CDR3 consists of 13 residues. Trimming removed 6 bases at V and 6 bases at J, with 14 bases between. Per germline, CDR1 ENHRY and CDR2 SYGVKD. The CDR3 nucleotides are TGTGCCATCAGAACCCCGGGTTTGGCTGAAGCTTTCTTT. Translated: CAIRTPGLAEAFF.

The chain combines TRBV7-2 with TRBJ2-1; weak D call: TRBD2 (5 bases). Trimming left V 5 bases short and J 5 bases short, with 10 bases between. The CDR3 loop spans 13 amino acids. The V gene's germline CDR1 is SGHTA and CDR2 FQGNSA. CDR3 in amino acids: CASSTGLNNEQFF. CDR3 nucleotides: TGTGCCAGCAGCACCGGACTCAACAATGAGCAGTTCTTC.

J is TRBJ1-4 and V is TRBV7-2; no clear D gene. The CDR3 runs to 15 residues. The V end was cut by 5 bases, the J end by 4 bases, with 14 bases between. Germline V CDR1 and CDR2: SGHTA, FQGNSA. CDR3 loop: CASSHEAGINEKLFF. CDR3 nucleotides: TGTGCCAGCAGCCACGAGGCTGGAATTAATGAAAAACTGTTTTTT.

J is TRBJ2-3 and V is TRBV2; 7 bases are a match to TRBD1. Germline values: CDR1 SNHLY, CDR2 FYNNEI. V trimming: 5 bases; J trimming: 1 base; junction bases outside the gene matches: 15. CDR3 size: 18 residues. The CDR3 DNA reads as TGTGCCAGCAGTCCCCGGCCAAGGGGGCTAGGGGGCACAGATACGCAGTATTTT. Protein: CASSPRPRGLGGTDTQYF.

The chain has TRBV5-1 and TRBJ1-2; 7 nucleotides line up with TRBD1. The CDR3 is made up of 15 amino acids. The germline CDR1 and CDR2 sequences are SGHRS and YFSETQ. The junction had 4 bases not matched to a gene; V was cut back by 2 bases and J by 0 bases. The CDR3 bases are TGCGCCAGCAGCTTACAGGGGTTGCCTAACTATGGCTACACCTTC. Protein: CASSLQGLPNYGYTF.

This clonotype was observed at least ten times. The chain carries TRBV4-2 and TRBJ2-1; D is perhaps TRBD1 (6 bases). The CDR3 contains 17 residues. Trimming left V 0 bases short and J 3 bases short, with 15 bases between. Germline CDR1 LGHNA, CDR2 YNFKEQ. The CDR3 DNA sequence: TGTGCCAGCAGCCAAGACCCAACACAGGGTCTCTACAATGAGCAGTTCTTC. Protein sequence: CASSQDPTQGLYNEQFF.

This clonotype was recorded at least ten times. The chain is built from TRBV10-3 and TRBJ1-2, with D unresolved. V lost 2 bases to trimming and J lost 1 base, with 5 bases between them. Per the germline V gene, CDR1 is ENHRY and CDR2 is SYGVKD. The CDR3 length is 13 residues. The CDR3 protein is CAISEKDNYGYTF. The CDR3 nucleotides read TGTGCCATCAGTGAGAAGGATAACTATGGCTACACCTTC.

Only a few counts were recorded for this clonotype. V is TRBV4-3 and J is TRBJ2-6; D call uncertain. The length of the CDR3 is 18 residues. CDR1 is LGHNA, CDR2 YSLEER, per germline. V lost 0 bases, J lost 0 bases, and 12 bases lay in between. The CDR3 DNA sequence: TGCGCCAGCAGCCAAGATCTTAGTGAGTTCTCTGGGGCCAACGTCCTGACTTTC. Translation: CASSQDLSEFSGANVLTF.

About this clonotype itself: It may be a read error: a sequence one base away is much more abundant. The J gene is TRBJ2-1, the V gene TRBV7-2; 8 bases match TRBD2. This CDR3 spans 14 amino acids. Germline CDR1 SGHTA, CDR2 FQGNSA. The CDR3 loop is CASSLGLASYERFF. CDR3 nucleotides: TGTGCCAGCAGCTTAGGACTAGCGTCTTATGAGCGGTTCTTC.

CDR3 sequence: CASSQESLPTGELFF. The DNA of the CDR3 is TGCGCCAGCAGCCAAGAGTCCTTGCCCACCGGGGAGCTGTTTTTT. The chain couples TRBV4-3 to TRBJ2-2; D gene ambiguous. The CDR3 runs 15 residues. Germline values: CDR1 LGHNA, CDR2 YSLEER. The V end lost 0 bases, the J end lost 4 bases, and 9 bases lay between the germline ends.

The V gene is TRBV20-1, the J gene TRBJ2-7; possible D gene TRBD1, 5 bases. In germline, CDR1 is DFQATT, CDR2 SNEGSKA (reference sequence). The CDR3 runs to 13 residues. Trimming removed 5 bases from V and 0 bases from J, with 11 bases in between. The CDR3 coding sequence is TGCAGTGCTCCGGACACCGACTCCTACGAGCAGTACGTC. It codes for CSAPDTDSYEQYV.

J is TRBJ2-7 and V is TRBV25-1; D gene uncertain. The CDR3 covers 12 residues. Deletions cut 4 bases from V and 1 base from J, with 5 bases between. Looked up from germline, CDR1 is MGHDK and CDR2 is SYGVNS. The CDR3 loop is CASSARSYEQYV. The CDR3 bases are TGTGCCAGCAGTGCTCGTTCCTACGAGCAGTACGTC.

This sequence joins TRBV24-1 and TRBJ2-1; 8 bases line up with TRBD1. CDR1 is KGHDR, CDR2 SFDVKD, per germline. The ends lost 3 bases at V and 2 bases at J; junction bases unmatched: 5. The CDR3 spans 16 residues. The DNA of the CDR3 is TGTGCCACCAGTGATGCCCTGACAGGGGCCTACAATGAGCAGTTCTTC. It encodes CATSDALTGAYNEQFF.

V is TRBV7-2 and J is TRBJ2-2; TRBD2 agrees at 13 bases. The CDR3 sequence is 16 residues long. Germline V gene sequence: CDR1 SGHTA, CDR2 FQGNSA. With 5 bases clipped from V and 4 bases from J, the junction kept 4 bases outside the gene matches. The CDR3 nucleotides read TGTGCCAGCAGCCGAACTAGCGGGGGGGCCACCGGGGAGCTGTTTTTT. Encoded protein: CASSRTSGGATGELFF. Based on the CDR3 plus reference TRBV7-2 and TRBJ2-2, the full variable domain is GAGVSQSPSNKVTEKGKDVELRCDPISGHTALYWYRQSLGQGLEFLIYFQGNSAPDKSGLPSDRFSAERTGGSVSTLTIQRTQQEDSAVYLCASSRTSGGATGELFFGEGSRLTVL.

The chain is built from TRBV20-1 and TRBJ1-1; the D gene is possibly TRBD1 (6 bases). The V and J ends lost 3 bases and 3 bases respectively, with 14 bases between them. This CDR3 has 14 amino acids. Germline loops: CDR1 DFQATT, CDR2 SNEGSKA (reference sequence). CDR3 nucleotide sequence: TGCAGTGCTAGGGCCGGGACACCCTACACTGAAGCTTTCTTT. It is translated as CSARAGTPYTEAFF.

This clonotype came up a few times. The J gene is TRBJ2-1, the V gene TRBV7-9; 8 bases align to TRBD2. Trimming at V came to 5 bases and at J to 2 bases, leaving 5 bases not matched to a gene. The CDR3 totals 15 residues. CDR1 SEHNR and CDR2 FQNEAQ come from the germline V gene (reference sequence). The CDR3 sequence: CASSAGGGTYNEQFF. The CDR3 coding sequence is TGTGCCAGCAGCGCCGGGGGGGGGACCTACAATGAGCAGTTCTTC. Together with reference TRBV7-9 and TRBJ2-1, the CDR3 gives the full variable domain: DTGVSQNPRHKITKRGQNVTFRCDPISEHNRLYWYRQTLGQGPEFLTYFQNEAQLEKSRLLSDRFSAERPKGSFSTLEIQRTEQGDSAMYLCASSAGGGTYNEQFFGPGTRLTVL.

Points on this clonotype: A single base separates this from a much larger clone, so it may be a read error. The chain is built from TRBV7-7 and TRBJ2-1; no clear D gene. V lost 2 bases, J lost 2 bases, and 10 bases lay in between. This CDR3 is built from 15 residues. The germline V gene has CDR1 SSHAT and CDR2 FNYEAQ (reference sequence). This CDR3 reads CASSLCDIAYNEQFF. The CDR3 nucleotides are TGTGCCAGCAGCTTATGTGATATCGCCTACAATGAGCAGTTCTTC.

This clonotype was seen a few times. V and J are TRBV11-2 and TRBJ2-1, with D perhaps TRBD2 (5 bases). Looked up from germline, CDR1 is SGHAT and CDR2 is FQNNGV. V gave up 1 base and J gave up 1 base, with 11 bases separating them. This CDR3 spans 16 amino acids. The CDR3 bases are TGTGCCAGCAGCTTAGTCATCCAGCGGTCCTACAATGAGCAGTTCTTC. This sequence encodes CASSLVIQRSYNEQFF.

This clonotype appeared a few times. The chain employs TRBV7-3 and TRBJ2-1; no firm D call. The V end was cut by 4 bases, the J end by 2 bases, with 6 bases between. Germline loops: CDR1 SGHTA, CDR2 FQGTGA. The CDR3 runs to 13 residues. This CDR3 reads CASSWEAYNEQFF. The CDR3 nucleotides are TGTGCCAGCAGCTGGGAAGCCTACAATGAGCAGTTCTTC.

This clonotype was observed many times. The rearrangement uses TRBV20-1 and TRBJ2-1; D possibly corresponds to TRBD1 (5 bases). V lost 0 bases to trimming and J lost 0 bases, with 12 bases between them. This CDR3 contains 16 residues. CDR1 and CDR2 (germline): DFQATT, SNEGSKA (reference sequence). The CDR3 protein is CSARDRNRSSYNEQFF. The DNA of the CDR3 is TGCAGTGCTAGAGATAGGAACAGGAGCTCCTACAATGAGCAGTTCTTC.

This clonotype was detected only a few times. The chain recombines TRBV10-3 with TRBJ2-7, with D perhaps matching TRBD1 (6 bases). Trimming took 7 bases from V and 2 from J, leaving 15 bases between them. CDR1 and CDR2 (germline): ENHRY, SYGVKD. This CDR3 is built from 14 residues. The CDR3 loop is CAIMSRTEPYEQYF. CDR3 DNA: TGTGCCATCATGAGTAGGACAGAACCCTACGAGCAGTACTTC.

The chain uses TRBV4-3 and TRBJ2-1; 7 nucleotides match TRBD1. CDR1 and CDR2 (germline): LGHNA, YSLEER. V gave up 3 bases and J gave up 8 bases; unmatched junction bases: 10. The CDR3 runs 15 residues. CDR3 coding DNA: TGCGCCAGCAGCCAGGGTGGCGGACAGGTCGATGAGCAGTTCTTC. This translates into CASSQGGGQVDEQFF.

The sample holds many counts of this clonotype. The CDR3 sequence is CSAAQGRGITEAFF. DNA of the CDR3: TGCAGTGCGGCACAGGGGCGAGGGATCACTGAAGCTTTCTTT. The V gene is TRBV20-1, the J gene TRBJ1-1, with TRBD1 identical over 7 bases. V lost 6 bases, J lost 4 bases, and 11 bases stayed unmatched. The length of the CDR3 is 14 residues. In germline, CDR1 is DFQATT, CDR2 SNEGSKA (reference sequence).

The chain carries TRBV20-1 and TRBJ1-2; TRBD1 agrees at 7 bases. The V segment lost 1 base and the J segment 4 bases; nucleotides outside the gene matches: 6. This CDR3 contains 14 residues. Germline CDR1 reads DFQATT; CDR2 reads SNEGSKA (reference sequence). Here the CDR3 DNA reads TGCAGTGCTAGAGGAGGGGGCAGGACCTATGGCTACACCTTC. This translates into CSARGGGRTYGYTF.

This clonotype was recorded many times. The chain recombines TRBV29-1 with TRBJ1-1; TRBD1 is a possible D gene (5 bases). Trimming cost V 3 bases and J 10 bases, with 15 bases left between them. Germline lookup yields CDR1 SQVTM and CDR2 ANQGSEA. The length of the CDR3 is 12 residues. The CDR3 sequence: CSVDEVLGGAFF. In DNA, the CDR3 is TGCAGCGTTGATGAGGTCCTCGGGGGAGCTTTCTTT.

V and J are TRBV2 and TRBJ2-7, with TRBD1 as a possible D gene (5 bases). The CDR3 extends over 15 amino acids. Germline lookup yields CDR1 SNHLY and CDR2 FYNNEI. V was pared by 3 bases and J by 2 bases, with 14 bases between. The CDR3 loop reads CASSEGRQPTYEQYF. The CDR3 DNA reads TGTGCCAGCAGTGAGGGAAGACAGCCAACCTACGAGCAGTACTTC.

This clonotype came up many times. V gene TRBV27 combines with J gene TRBJ2-3; TRBD1 matches at 9 bases. The CDR3 contains 15 residues. With 2 bases clipped from V and 3 bases from J, the junction kept 3 bases outside the gene matches. The germline CDR1 and CDR2 sequences are MNHEY and SMNVEV (reference sequence). CDR3 sequence: CASSLRDRATDTQYF. In nucleotides, the CDR3 is TGTGCCAGCAGTTTAAGGGACAGGGCGACAGATACGCAGTATTTT.

There are many counts of this clonotype. The V and J genes are TRBV5-1 and TRBJ1-1; D uncertain. From germline, CDR1 is SGHRS and CDR2 YFSETQ. The CDR3 consists of 12 residues. Deletions cut 0 bases from V and 7 bases from J, with 7 bases between. The CDR3 region is CASSLEGGEAFF. The CDR3 nucleotides read TGCGCCAGCAGCTTGGAGGGCGGTGAAGCTTTCTTT.

The chain couples TRBV5-1 to TRBJ2-5; D is perhaps TRBD2 (6 bases). The germline V and J ends were trimmed by 4 bases and 3 bases, with 13 bases remaining between them. This CDR3 is 14 amino acids long. Germline V CDR1 and CDR2: SGHRS, YFSETQ. CDR3 residues: CASSHWDSEETQYF. In DNA, the CDR3 is TGCGCCAGCAGCCATTGGGACTCCGAAGAGACCCAGTACTTC.

This rearrangement joins TRBV7-3 to TRBJ2-6, with D hard to call. V lost 5 bases, J lost 2 bases, and 10 bases lay in between. The length of the CDR3 is 15 residues. Germline assignment: CDR1 SGHTA and CDR2 FQGTGA. CDR3 sequence (DNA): TGTGCCAGCAGCAGCCTCCAGGCTGGGGCCAACGTCCTGACTTTC. This sequence encodes CASSSLQAGANVLTF.